This TCR beta chain is from a study of Ad26.COV2.S vaccination and SARS-CoV-2 variants. Study context: Vaccine-arm donor from the placebo-controlled COV1001 Ad26.COV2.S trial.

This CDR3 is built from 16 residues. V lost 5 bases to trimming and J lost 1 base, with 14 bases between them. Germline assignment: CDR1 SEHNR and CDR2 FQNEAQ (reference sequence). Specified treatment: some 19 received Ad26.COV2.S at low or high dose, single or two shots; 5 received placebo; per-sample allocation not given. Vaccine and placebo recipients were sampled on day 63 after the first injection. Boston hosted the donor, who was an adult aged 18-55 years. SARS-CoV-2 spike from the Wuhan strain was encoded by the vaccine, an Ad26 vector. The method was immunoSEQ multiplex PCR; TCRdb's version includes in-frame clones alone and lacks a portion of them. The sample shows fewer than 400,000 clones, about 85% of them seen only once.

The sequenced sample was peripheral blood, obtained in a trial of Ad26.COV2.S vaccine versus placebo. The rearrangement links TRBV7-9 to TRBJ1-4; a weak D match, TRBD1 (6 bases). The receptor's source is a person aged 18-65 years who received the Ad26.COV2.S COVID-19 vaccine or a placebo. The CDR3 DNA follows: TGTGCCAGCAGCCCCGCGGGGGCGCTAACTAATGAAAAACTGTTTTTT. This codes for CASSPAGALTNEKLFF.